The entry that follows covers one T cell receptor (beta chain) sequence. The antigen is unknown. The data belong to a study of beta chain features in type 1 diabetes. Findings of the study overall: All four CD4+ subsets of Type 1 diabetes patients contained TCRB CDR3s that were moderately but significantly shorter.

This CDR3 has 13 amino acids. Germline V gene data show CDR1 as SEHNR and CDR2 as FQNEAQ (reference sequence). Trimming at V came to 2 bases and at J to 6 bases, leaving 2 bases not matched to a gene. The entirety of the isolated RNA underwent reverse transcription, so expressed TCRB transcripts were sequenced. This table comes from immunoSEQ multiplex PCR, and its TCRdb copy is limited to in-frame clones, with some not included. Among about 700,000 clones listed, roughly 13% were seen once. The V gene is TRBV7-9, the J gene TRBJ1-1, with 8 bases fitting TRBD1. The sequencing input was naive CD4+ T cells from blood. This receptor was identified in a man aged 18 to 29 with type 1 diabetes. DNA of the CDR3: TGTGCCAGCAGCTTATCGGACAGGGCTGAAGCTTTCTTT. Translating it yields CASSLSDRAEAFF.